This TCR beta chain originates from a study of blood T cell repertoires in COVID-19. On the study more broadly: T cells, B-cell-depleted T cells, or PBMCs supplied cDNA or gDNA.

Germline V gene data show CDR1 as LGHNA and CDR2 as YSLEER. The CDR3 has 17 residues. Trimming removed 4 bases at V and 7 bases at J, with 23 bases between. Profiling relied on immunoSEQ multiplex PCR, and the TCRdb table lists in-frame clones only, not all of them. The sample shows 66,000 or so clones, around 80% of them seen only once. The TCR comes from a human donor in a cohort sampled during active COVID-19. What was sequenced was peripheral blood. The chain employs TRBV4-3 and TRBJ2-1, with TRBD2 as a possible D gene (7 bases). CDR3 nucleotide sequence: TGCGCCAGCAGCCCCGGCCGCGGGGGCCTCGGAGGGAATGAGCAGTTCTTC. Translation gives CASSPGRGGLGGNEQFF.